Below are 15 T cell receptor beta chains sequenced from a single sample in a study of cytomegalovirus exposure and HLA in healthy donors. With 60 Vbeta and 13 Jbeta primers, the PCR was carried out. The table came from immunoSEQ multiplex PCR; TCRdb's copy has only in-frame clones and leaves some out. Here the sample spans approximately 180,000 clones, about 80% being singletons. The specimen was PBMCs. These receptors came from a woman aged 30 to 39 in good health and CMV-seronegative.

The V gene is TRBV6-1, the J gene TRBJ1-4; TRBD1 aligns across 10 bases. CDR1 and CDR2 (germline): MNHNS, SASEGT. V was clipped by 2 bases and J by 6 bases; unmatched bases: 3. The CDR3 covers 15 residues. CDR3 sequence (DNA): TGTGCCAGCAGTGAACAGGGACAGGGGTATGAAAAACTGTTTTTT. This encodes CASSEQGQGYEKLFF.

The J gene is TRBJ1-2, the V gene TRBV5-8; 7 bases line up with TRBD1. The length of the CDR3 is 15 residues. J was trimmed by 2 bases and V by 1 base; bases with no gene match: 5. The germline gives CDR1 SGHTS, CDR2 YDEGEE. The CDR3 reads CASSLKAGGNYGYTF. The CDR3 nucleotides read TGTGCCAGCAGCTTGAAGGCAGGGGGGAACTATGGCTACACCTTC.

This clone was detected a few times. The rearrangement links TRBV28 to TRBJ2-1, with D maybe TRBD1 (5 bases). The germline V and J ends were trimmed by 4 bases and 8 bases, with 12 bases remaining between them. This CDR3 contains 13 residues. In germline, CDR1 is MDHEN, CDR2 SYDVKM. The CDR3 loop is CASSWAGAYEQFF. DNA for the CDR3: TGTGCCAGCAGTTGGGCTGGGGCGTATGAGCAGTTCTTC. Full variable domain (remainder filled in from reference TRBV28 and TRBJ2-1): DVKVTQSSRYLVKRTGEKVFLECVQDMDHENMFWYRQDPGLGLRLIYFSYDVKMKEKGDIPEGYSVSREKKERFSLILESASTNQTSMYLCASSWAGAYEQFFGPGTRLTVL.

This rearrangement joins TRBV28 to TRBJ2-5; TRBD1 matches at 8 bases. CDR1 is MDHEN and CDR2 is SYDVKM in the germline V gene. This CDR3 comprises 15 residues. The V and J ends lost 4 bases and 2 bases, in that order; junction bases with no gene match: 6. This chain's CDR3 is CASSSRGREQETQYF. DNA of the CDR3: TGTGCCAGCAGTTCCAGGGGGCGAGAGCAAGAGACCCAGTACTTC.

The chain links TRBV9 to TRBJ2-7; TRBD2 is a possible D gene (6 bases). The germline V gene encodes CDR1 SGDLS and CDR2 YYNGEE. This CDR3 is built from 15 residues. V was clipped by 0 bases and J by 1 base, with 11 bases between them. CDR3 nucleotides: TGTGCCAGCAGCGTAGCGGAGGGGAGATCCTACGAGCAGTACTTC. Translated: CASSVAEGRSYEQYF.

J is TRBJ2-5 and V is TRBV9; 7 bases match TRBD2. From germline, CDR1 is SGDLS and CDR2 YYNGEE. The length of the CDR3 is 14 residues. V lost 0 bases to trimming and J lost 2 bases; unmatched junction nucleotides: 1. CDR3 protein: CASSVGGGQETQYF. The CDR3 region has the DNA TGTGCCAGCAGCGTAGGGGGAGGGCAAGAGACCCAGTACTTC.

The rearrangement links TRBV5-4 to TRBJ2-5, with D maybe TRBD1 (5 bases). CDR3 size: 13 residues. V lost 0 bases and J 3 bases, leaving 6 bases between the germline ends. Germline V gene lookup returns CDR1 SGHNT and CDR2 YYREEE (reference sequence). The CDR3 loop is CASSLAREETQYF. Written as DNA, the CDR3 is TGTGCCAGCAGCTTGGCCAGGGAAGAGACCCAGTACTTC.

The J gene is TRBJ2-1, the V gene TRBV30, with D possibly matching TRBD1 (6 bases). CDR1 is GTSNPN, CDR2 SVGIG, per germline (reference sequence). The CDR3 loop spans 14 amino acids. Deletions cut 5 bases from V and 9 bases from J, with 20 bases between. CDR3 DNA sequence: TGTGCCTGGGGGGCTGGACAGATAGGGGGTGAGCAGTTCTTC. Its protein product is CAWGAGQIGGEQFF.

This chain links TRBV27 with TRBJ1-1; 7 positions match TRBD1. This CDR3 contains 13 residues. Germline assignment: CDR1 MNHEY and CDR2 SMNVEV (reference sequence). V dropped 4 bases and J dropped 6; count of bases not matched to a gene: 5. DNA of the CDR3: TGTGCCAGCAGTTCCAGGGGGGCGGCTGAAGCTTTCTTT. Translation gives CASSSRGAAEAFF.

The chain combines TRBV6-1 with TRBJ2-3; 12 nucleotides agree with TRBD1. This CDR3 is built from 15 residues. CDR1 is MNHNS and CDR2 is SASEGT in the germline V gene. The junction had 4 bases not matched to a gene; V was cut back by 6 bases and J by 3 bases. The CDR3 coding sequence is TGTGCCAGCAGCCCGGGACAGGGGGCTACAGATACGCAGTATTTT. It is translated as CASSPGQGATDTQYF.

V gene TRBV7-9 combines with J gene TRBJ2-3; D remains ambiguous. Germline values: CDR1 SEHNR, CDR2 FQNEAQ (reference sequence). The CDR3 sequence is 12 residues long. The CDR3 region is CSLPTGVDTQYF. CDR3 coding DNA: TGTTCCCTTCCGACGGGTGTGGATACGCAGTATTTT.

This clone has more than one count but fewer than ten. This sequence joins TRBV6-5 and TRBJ2-7, with D hard to call. V lost 6 bases and J 3 bases, leaving 6 bases between the germline ends. Per germline, CDR1 MNHEY and CDR2 SVGAGI. CDR3 length equals 11 residues. Here the CDR3 reads CASRSLYEQYF. CDR3 in DNA: TGTGCCAGCAGGTCACTCTACGAGCAGTACTTC.

This chain links TRBV28 with TRBJ1-1; 7 bases fit TRBD1. The CDR3 runs to 14 residues. With 3 bases clipped from V and 7 bases from J, the junction kept 8 bases outside the gene matches. Germline V gives CDR1 MDHEN, CDR2 SYDVKM. The CDR3 region is CASSLKERGREAFF. CDR3 DNA: TGTGCCAGCAGTTTGAAGGAAAGGGGGCGTGAAGCTTTCTTT.

CDR3 nucleotides: TGTGCCAGCAGCTTGGGTAGCGGGGGGGACACAGATACGCAGTATTTT. It yields the protein CASSLGSGGDTDTQYF. This chain joins TRBV5-4 and TRBJ2-3, with TRBD2 identical over 11 bases. CDR1 and CDR2 from the germline V gene are SGHNT and YYREEE (reference sequence). V was clipped by 0 bases and J by 2 bases; unmatched bases: 2. CDR3 length: 16 residues. The full variable domain, with the rest looked up from reference TRBV5-4 and TRBJ2-3, is ETGVTQSPTHLIKTRGQQVTLRCSSQSGHNTVSWYQQALGQGPQFIFQYYREEENGRGNFPPRFSGLQFPNYSSELNVNALELDDSALYLCASSLGSGGDTDTQYFGPGTRLTVL.

The chain couples TRBV7-9 to TRBJ2-5; TRBD2 matches 12 bases. Germline loops: CDR1 SEHNR, CDR2 FQNEAQ (reference sequence). The CDR3 runs 16 residues. The junction had 7 bases not matched to a gene; V was cut back by 6 bases and J by 2 bases. In DNA, the CDR3 is TGTGCCAGCAGGCGACTAGCGGGGGCGCTACAAGAGACCCAGTACTTC. It translates to CASRRLAGALQETQYF.